What follows is one T cell receptor (beta chain) and its context. This same CDR3 is encoded by further DNA sequences in the sample. J was trimmed by 10 bases and V by 3 bases; bases with no gene match: 10. The CDR3 loop spans 15 amino acids. Germline V CDR1 and CDR2: MGHRA, YSYEKL. This sample was included in a study of blood T cell repertoires in COVID-19. About the study: Samples representing acute and convalescent COVID-19 were sourced from the United States, Italy and Spain. The cDNA or gDNA used as material had been derived from T cells, B-cell-depleted T cells, or PBMCs.

Original processing methods: Estimation of nucleated cell counts was performed using reference gene primer amplification. Profiling relied on immunoSEQ multiplex PCR, and the TCRdb table lists in-frame clones only, not all of them. V, J and clone size derive from that table, while D and trimming were established from the DNA sequence. Of some 150,000 clones listed, nearly 80% are singletons. This receptor was obtained from an elderly woman with acute or convalescent COVID-19. The chain couples TRBV4-1 to TRBJ1-4; TRBD1 matches 8 bases. Sequenced: peripheral blood. For the CDR3, the DNA is TGCGCCAGCAGCCAGTCCGGGACAGGAGACGGAAAACTGTTTTTT. Its translation: CASSQSGTGDGKLFF.